This paragraph reports one T cell receptor (beta chain). The data stem from a study of blood T cell repertoires in COVID-19. Trimming took off 7 bases at V and 8 bases at J, with 8 bases between the two ends. Germline V gene sequence: CDR1 SNHLY, CDR2 FYNNEI. This CDR3 spans 11 amino acids. Clones were read by immunoSEQ multiplex PCR, and TCRdb kept only the in-frame ones, dropping some. The sample records about 98,000 clones, approximately 72% being singletons. The receptor comes from a man in his 70s with acute or convalescent COVID-19. The chain carries TRBV2 and TRBJ2-2, with D uncertain. The sequencing sample was made of peripheral blood. In nucleotides, the CDR3 is TGTGCCAGCACGTTGCGAGGGGAGCTGTTTTTT. Amino acids: CASTLRGELFF.